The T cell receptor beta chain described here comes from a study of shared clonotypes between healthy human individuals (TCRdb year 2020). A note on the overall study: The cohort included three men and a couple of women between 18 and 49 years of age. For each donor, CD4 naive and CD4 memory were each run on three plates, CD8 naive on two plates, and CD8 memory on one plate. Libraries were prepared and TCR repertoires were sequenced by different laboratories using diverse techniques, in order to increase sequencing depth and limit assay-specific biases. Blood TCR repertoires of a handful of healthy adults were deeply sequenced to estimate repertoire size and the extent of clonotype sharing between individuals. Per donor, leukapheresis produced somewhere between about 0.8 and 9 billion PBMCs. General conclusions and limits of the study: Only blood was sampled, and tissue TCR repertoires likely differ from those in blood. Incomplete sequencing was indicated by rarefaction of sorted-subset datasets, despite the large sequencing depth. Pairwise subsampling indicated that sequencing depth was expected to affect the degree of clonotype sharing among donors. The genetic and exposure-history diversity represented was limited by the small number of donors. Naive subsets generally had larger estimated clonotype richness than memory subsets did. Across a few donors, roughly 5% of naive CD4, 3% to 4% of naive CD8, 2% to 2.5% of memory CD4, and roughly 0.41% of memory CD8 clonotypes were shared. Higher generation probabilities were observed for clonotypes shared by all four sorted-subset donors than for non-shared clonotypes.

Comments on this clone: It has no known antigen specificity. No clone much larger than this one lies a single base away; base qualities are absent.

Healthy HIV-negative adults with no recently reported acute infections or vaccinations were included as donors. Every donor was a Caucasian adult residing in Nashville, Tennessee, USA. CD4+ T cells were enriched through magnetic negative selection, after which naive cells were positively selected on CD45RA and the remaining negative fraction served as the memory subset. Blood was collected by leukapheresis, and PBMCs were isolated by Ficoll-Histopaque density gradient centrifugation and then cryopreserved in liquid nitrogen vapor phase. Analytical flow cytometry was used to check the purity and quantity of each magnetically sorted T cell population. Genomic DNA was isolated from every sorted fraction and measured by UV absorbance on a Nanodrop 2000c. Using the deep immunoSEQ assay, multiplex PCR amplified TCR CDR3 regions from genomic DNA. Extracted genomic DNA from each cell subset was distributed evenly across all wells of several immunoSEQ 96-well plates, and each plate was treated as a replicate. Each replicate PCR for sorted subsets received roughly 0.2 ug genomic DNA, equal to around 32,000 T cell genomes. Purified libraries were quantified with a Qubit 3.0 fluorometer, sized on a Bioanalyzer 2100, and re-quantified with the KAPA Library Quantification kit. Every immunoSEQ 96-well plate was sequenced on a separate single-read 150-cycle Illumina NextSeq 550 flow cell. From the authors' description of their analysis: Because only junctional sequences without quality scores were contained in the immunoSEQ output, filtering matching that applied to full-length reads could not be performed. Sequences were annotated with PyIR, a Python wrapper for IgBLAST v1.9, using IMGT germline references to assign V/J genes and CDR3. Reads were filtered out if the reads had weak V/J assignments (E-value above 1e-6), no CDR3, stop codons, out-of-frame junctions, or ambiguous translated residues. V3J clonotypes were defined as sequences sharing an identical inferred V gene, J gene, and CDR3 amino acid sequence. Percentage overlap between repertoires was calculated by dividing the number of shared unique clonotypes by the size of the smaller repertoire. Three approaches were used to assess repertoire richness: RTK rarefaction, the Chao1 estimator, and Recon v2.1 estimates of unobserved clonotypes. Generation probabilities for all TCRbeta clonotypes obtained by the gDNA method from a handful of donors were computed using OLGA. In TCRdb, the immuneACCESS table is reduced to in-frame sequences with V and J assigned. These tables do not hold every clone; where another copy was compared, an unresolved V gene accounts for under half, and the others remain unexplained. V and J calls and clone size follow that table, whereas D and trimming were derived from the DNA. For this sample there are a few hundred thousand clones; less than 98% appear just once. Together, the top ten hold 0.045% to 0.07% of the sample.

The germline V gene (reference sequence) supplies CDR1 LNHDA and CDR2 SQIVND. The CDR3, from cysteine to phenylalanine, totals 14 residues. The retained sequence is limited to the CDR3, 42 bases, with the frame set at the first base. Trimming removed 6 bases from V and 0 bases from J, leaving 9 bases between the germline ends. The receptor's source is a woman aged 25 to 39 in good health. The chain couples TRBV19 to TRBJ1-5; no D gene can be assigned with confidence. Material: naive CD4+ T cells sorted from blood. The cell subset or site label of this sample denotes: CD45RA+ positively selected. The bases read TGTGCCAGTAGGGGAGGCAGTAGCAATCAGCCCCAGCATTTT. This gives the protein CASRGGSSNQPQHF. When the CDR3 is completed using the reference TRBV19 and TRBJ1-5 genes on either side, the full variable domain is DGGITQSPKYLFRKEGQNVTLSCEQNLNHDAMYWYRQDPGQGLRLIYYSQIVNDFQKGDIAEGYSVSREKKESFPLTVTSAQKNPTAFYLCASRGGSSNQPQHFGDGTRLSIL.